The 24 T cell receptor beta chains below were found in one sample sequenced in a study of control samples from healthy donors and cancer patients. TCRdb's copy holds only in-frame clones and misses some; the assay was immunoSEQ multiplex PCR. The sample has 200,000 or so clones; approximately 90% are singletons. Source material: blood. The source of these receptors is a young man in good health.

This rearrangement joins TRBV19 to TRBJ1-4; 10 nucleotides match TRBD1. V gave up 8 bases and J gave up 6 bases; unmatched junction bases: 9. The CDR3 runs to 15 residues. In germline, CDR1 is LNHDA, CDR2 SQIVND (reference sequence). The CDR3 is CASGTGETSYEKLFF. As DNA, the CDR3 is TGTGCCAGTGGGACAGGGGAAACCTCCTATGAAAAACTGTTTTTT.

The gene calls are TRBV19 and TRBJ1-5; maybe TRBD1 (5 bases). CDR1 LNHDA and CDR2 SQIVND come from the germline V gene (reference sequence). V dropped 4 bases and J dropped 7 bases, with 11 bases sitting between them. This CDR3 contains 13 residues. The CDR3 bases are TGTGCCAGTAGTAGGGGACTGGGACAGCCCCAGCATTTT. Protein sequence: CASSRGLGQPQHF.

This rearrangement joins TRBV4-2 to TRBJ2-5; 9 bases map to TRBD2. V lost 2 bases, J lost 5 bases, and 9 bases stayed unmatched. The CDR3 has 16 residues. Germline V gene data show CDR1 as LGHNA and CDR2 as YNFKEQ. CDR3 in amino acids: CASSQTGGGAWETQYF. CDR3 in DNA: TGTGCCAGCAGCCAAACGGGCGGGGGGGCTTGGGAGACCCAGTACTTC.

This chain connects TRBV27 to TRBJ2-1; 7 bases match TRBD2. The CDR3 sequence is 15 residues long. CDR1 and CDR2 (germline): MNHEY, SMNVEV (reference sequence). Germline trimming cut 3 bases from V and 2 bases from J; bases unmatched to any gene: 4. The CDR3 region is CASSLPSGAYNEQFF. As DNA, the CDR3 is TGTGCCAGCAGTTTGCCGAGCGGGGCCTACAATGAGCAGTTCTTC.

The chain combines TRBV9 with TRBJ2-1; a weak D match, TRBD1 (6 bases). CDR1 and CDR2 from the germline V gene are SGDLS and YYNGEE. V lost 1 base and J 7 bases, leaving 24 bases between the germline ends. The CDR3 is made up of 18 amino acids. CDR3 DNA sequence: TGTGCCAGCAGCGTAAGAGGTCGGGTGGGTCAAACAGGGAATGAGCAGTTCTTC. This encodes CASSVRGRVGQTGNEQFF.

This chain connects TRBV5-6 to TRBJ1-3; perhaps TRBD1 as D (5 bases). This CDR3 is 15 amino acids long. V was cut by 0 bases and J by 0 bases, with 7 bases left in between. Germline V gives CDR1 SGHDT, CDR2 YYEEEE. This chain's CDR3 is CASSLGTLSGNTIYF. The CDR3, as DNA: TGTGCCAGCAGCTTGGGGACACTCTCTGGAAACACCATATATTTT. The full variable domain, rest sourced from reference TRBV5-6 and TRBJ1-3, is DAGVTQSPTHLIKTRGQQVTLRCSPKSGHDTVSWYQQALGQGPQFIFQYYEEEERQRGNFPDRFSGHQFPNYSSELNVNALLLGDSALYLCASSLGTLSGNTIYFGEGSWLTVV.

The V gene is TRBV12-5, the J gene TRBJ2-7; 10 bases agree with TRBD1. J was trimmed by 4 bases and V by 0 bases; bases with no gene match: 9. There are 17 residues in the CDR3. Germline CDR1 LGHNT, CDR2 FRNRAP. DNA of the CDR3: TGTGCTAGTGGTTTGGTACAGGGGACAGGGGAATGGTACGAGCAGTACTTC. Its protein is CASGLVQGTGEWYEQYF.

Written as DNA, the CDR3 is TGTGCCAGCAGCTCCCGGACGGGATTTAACTATGGCTACACCTTC. Translated: CASSSRTGFNYGYTF. The rearrangement links TRBV13 to TRBJ1-2, with D uncertain. Germline-derived CDR1 and CDR2 are PRHDT and FYEKMQ (reference sequence). Trimming took off 4 bases at V and 1 base at J, with 13 bases between the two ends. This CDR3 has 15 amino acids.

This chain uses TRBV6-5 with TRBJ1-6, with D unresolved. The CDR3 runs to 13 residues. Germline CDR1 MNHEY, CDR2 SVGAGI. The V and J ends lost 2 bases and 9 bases respectively, with 8 bases between them. The chain's CDR3 is CASSYEGSSPLHF. CDR3 nucleotide sequence: TGTGCCAGCAGTTACGAAGGCTCTTCACCCCTCCACTTT.

V is TRBV30 and J is TRBJ2-7, with a weak D call TRBD2 (5 bases). Germline lookup yields CDR1 GTSNPN and CDR2 SVGIG (reference sequence). Trimming removed 6 bases at V and 1 base at J, with 22 bases between. The CDR3 is 16 amino acids. CDR3 nucleotide sequence: TGTGCCTGCAACTGGAGGAAGGGTTTAAGTTCCTACGAGCAGTACTTC. Amino acid sequence: CACNWRKGLSSYEQYF.

The CDR3: CASAGMNEQFF. The DNA for the CDR3 is TGTGCCAGTGCAGGGATGAATGAGCAGTTCTTC. This sequence joins TRBV19 and TRBJ2-1; possible D gene TRBD1, 5 bases. Germline CDR1 is LNHDA and CDR2 is SQIVND (reference sequence). The CDR3 runs to 11 residues. V shed 8 bases and J shed 7 bases, with 9 bases lying between them.

The rearrangement links TRBV14 to TRBJ1-3; TRBD1 is a possible D gene (6 bases). The CDR3 is 13 amino acids. Germline values: CDR1 SGHDN, CDR2 FVKESK. V gave up 7 bases and J gave up 2 bases, with 9 bases separating them. This CDR3 is CASNNRAGNTIYF. Written as DNA, the CDR3 is TGTGCCAGCAATAACAGGGCTGGAAACACCATATATTTT.

The chain employs TRBV10-3 and TRBJ1-5, with 8 bases lining up with TRBD1. CDR1 and CDR2 (germline): ENHRY, SYGVKD. The CDR3 loop spans 16 amino acids. The ends lost 3 bases at V and 10 bases at J; junction bases unmatched: 14. As DNA, the CDR3 is TGTGCCATCAGTGAAAGGACAGGGAGGAACAGAAGTCCCCAGCATTTT. It encodes CAISERTGRNRSPQHF.

The chain links TRBV30 to TRBJ2-7; perhaps TRBD1 as D (6 bases). Between the trimmed V and J ends, which lost 4 bases and 4 bases, there was a span of 8 bases. The CDR3 covers 11 residues. Germline V CDR1 and CDR2: GTSNPN, SVGIG (reference sequence). This chain's CDR3 is CAWTQGYEQYF. In DNA form, the CDR3 reads TGTGCCTGGACGCAGGGGTACGAGCAGTACTTC.

The rearrangement links TRBV6-9 to TRBJ1-5; TRBD1 is a possible D gene (5 bases). Germline V lookup: CDR1 MNHGY, CDR2 SVAAGI. The CDR3 contains 16 residues. V gave up 0 bases and J gave up 4 bases, with 13 bases separating them. CDR3 in DNA: TGTGCCAGCAGTTATTCGGGGGAGTTTCGGAATCAGCCCCAGCATTTT. It codes for CASSYSGEFRNQPQHF.

This clone was found a few times. V is TRBV6-4 and J is TRBJ1-6; D is unclear. CDR1 is MRHNA and CDR2 is SNTAGT in the germline V gene. Trimming took off 2 bases at V and 5 bases at J, with 4 bases between the two ends. CDR3 length equals 13 residues. The CDR3, as DNA: TGTGCCAGCAGTGACAGGGATAATTCACCCCTCCACTTT. As protein: CASSDRDNSPLHF.

The J gene is TRBJ2-1, the V gene TRBV11-1; weak D call: TRBD2 (5 bases). The CDR3 extends over 14 amino acids. Germline assignment: CDR1 SGHAT and CDR2 FQDESV (reference sequence). Trimming took off 6 bases at V and 9 bases at J, with 18 bases between the two ends. The CDR3 DNA reads TGTGCCAGCAGTTCCGGAGGAGACGGTGGTGAGCAGTTCTTC. Translating gives CASSSGGDGGEQFF.

The chain links TRBV12-3 or TRBV12-4 to TRBJ1-2, with unresolved D. V lost 7 bases, J lost 4 bases, and 13 bases lay in between. The CDR3 consists of 13 residues. The CDR3 sequence: CASMPPHRYGYTF. The CDR3 DNA reads as TGTGCCAGCATGCCACCCCACCGCTATGGCTACACCTTC.

The gene calls are TRBV5-1 and TRBJ1-1; D remains unclear. CDR3 length equals 16 residues. CDR1 and CDR2 from the germline V gene are SGHRS and YFSETQ. The V gene lost 1 base and the J gene lost 3 bases, with 16 bases spanning the gap. The CDR3 DNA follows: TGCGCCAGCAGCTTGTGGAACCCAGCTCGGGACACTGAAGCTTTCTTT. Translated: CASSLWNPARDTEAFF.

The rearrangement links TRBV20-1 to TRBJ1-2; D may be TRBD1 (5 bases). Germline assignment: CDR1 DFQATT and CDR2 SNEGSKA (reference sequence). This CDR3 is 11 amino acids long. The V end was cut by 6 bases, the J end by 8 bases, with 13 bases between. CDR3 in amino acids: CSADRAGGYTF. CDR3 coding DNA: TGCAGTGCCGATCGAGCAGGGGGCTACACCTTC.

This chain connects TRBV19 to TRBJ2-1; no clear D gene. The V gene lost 0 bases and the J gene lost 0 bases, with 9 bases spanning the gap. From germline, CDR1 is LNHDA and CDR2 SQIVND (reference sequence). This CDR3 comprises 16 residues. The CDR3 DNA follows: TGTGCCAGTAGTATAGATTCTAACCCCTCCTACAATGAGCAGTTCTTC. This encodes CASSIDSNPSYNEQFF.

The V call is TRBV9, the J call TRBJ2-3; D is unresolved. The CDR3 contains 14 residues. Trimming removed 0 bases at V and 2 bases at J, with 7 bases between. Germline CDR1 and CDR2: SGDLS and YYNGEE. The CDR3 loop reads CASSVGVATDTQYF. CDR3 coding DNA: TGTGCCAGCAGCGTAGGTGTAGCCACAGATACGCAGTATTTT.

In its sample, this clone was seen once. J is TRBJ2-2 and V is TRBV2; 10 positions match TRBD1. CDR1 SNHLY and CDR2 FYNNEI come from the germline V gene. V gave up 6 bases and J gave up 6 bases; unmatched junction bases: 10. The length of the CDR3 is 16 residues. CDR3 in amino acids: CASRGDRGRFAGELFF. DNA of the CDR3: TGTGCCAGCAGGGGAGACAGGGGGCGTTTTGCCGGGGAGCTGTTTTTT.

The V call is TRBV11-2, the J call TRBJ1-1; D is ambiguous. Germline values: CDR1 SGHAT, CDR2 FQNNGV. CDR3 length: 14 amino acids. V lost 1 base and J lost 5, with 11 bases in between. CDR3 region: CASSLAGGRTEAFF. DNA of the CDR3: TGTGCCAGCAGCTTAGCCGGAGGGCGGACTGAAGCTTTCTTT.